Below, 9 T cell receptor beta chains from the same sample are listed, as sequenced in a study of shared clonotypes between healthy human individuals. Sequencing used immunoSEQ multiplex PCR; TCRdb keeps in-frame clones, though not all of them. The data show about 2 million clones, 95% seen once. Source material: naive CD4+ T cells sorted from blood. Subset specified: CD45RA+ positively selected. The receptors were gathered from a man in his late teens or twenties in good health.

This chain uses TRBV5-1 with TRBJ1-2, with 11 bases aligning to TRBD1. Germline V lookup: CDR1 SGHRS, CDR2 YFSETQ. The CDR3 loop spans 14 amino acids. V lost 4 bases to trimming and J lost 7 bases; unmatched junction nucleotides: 6. The CDR3 DNA sequence: TGCGCCAGCAGCCCAGGACAGGGGGCTGGTGGCTACACCTTC. Translation gives CASSPGQGAGGYTF.

A word on this clone: Other nucleotide sequences in the sample specify the same CDR3. CDR3 DNA sequence: TGTGCCAGCAGCCCGCTCGACGAGCAGTACTTC. This sequence encodes CASSPLDEQYF. This rearrangement joins TRBV7-9 to TRBJ2-7; D is uncertain. Trimming stripped 5 bases from V and 5 bases from J, with 7 bases between. Germline CDR1 and CDR2: SEHNR and FQNEAQ (reference sequence). This CDR3 region has 11 residues.

Worth noting for this clone: It may be a read error: a sequence one base away is much more abundant. Other DNA variants within this sample encode the same CDR3. The chain joins TRBV6-1 to TRBJ2-7, with TRBD1 matching over 9 bases. There are 14 residues in the CDR3. Germline V gene data show CDR1 as MNHNS and CDR2 as SASEGT. The V segment lost 3 bases and the J segment 2 bases; nucleotides outside the gene matches: 2. CDR3 coding DNA: TGTGCCAGCAGTGAGGGGACAGGGACCTACGAGCAGTACTTC. This gives the protein CASSEGTGTYEQYF.

V is TRBV4-3 and J is TRBJ1-6, with TRBD1 identical over 7 bases. This CDR3 is 15 amino acids long. The V gene end was trimmed by 6 bases and the J gene end by 6 bases; junction bases not matched to a gene: 8. From germline, CDR1 is LGHNA and CDR2 YSLEER. The CDR3 coding sequence is TGCGCCAGCAGAATTACCGGGACAGCTAATTCACCCCTCCACTTT. Protein: CASRITGTANSPLHF.

The chain recombines TRBV18 with TRBJ2-4, with a tentative D call TRBD2 (6 bases). V was cut by 2 bases and J by 3 bases, with 23 bases left in between. CDR1 and CDR2 (germline): KGHSH, LQKENI. This CDR3 spans 19 amino acids. CDR3 protein: CASSPREVSASGVKNIQYF. CDR3 coding DNA: TGTGCCAGCTCACCAAGGGAGGTCTCCGCGAGTGGGGTCAAAAACATTCAGTACTTC.

The chain couples TRBV28 to TRBJ1-5, with a weak D call TRBD1 (5 bases). Trimming took 3 bases from V and 4 from J, leaving 16 bases between them. CDR3 length equals 16 residues. Germline values: CDR1 MDHEN, CDR2 SYDVKM. The CDR3, as DNA: TGTGCCAGCAGTTTGGAACAGGTGGTTGGGAATCAGCCCCAGCATTTT. Its translation is CASSLEQVVGNQPQHF.

About this clone itself: The same CDR3 arises from other DNA sequences in this sample as well. CDR3 bases: TGCGCCAGCAGCTTGGATACGGGAACCGGGGAGCTGTTTTTT. This sequence encodes CASSLDTGTGELFF. V gene TRBV5-1 combines with J gene TRBJ2-2; D perhaps matches TRBD2 (5 bases). Germline-derived CDR1 and CDR2 are SGHRS and YFSETQ. Between the trimmed V and J ends, which lost 0 bases and 5 bases, there was a span of 8 bases. This CDR3 is built from 14 residues. Full variable domain (rest looked up from reference TRBV5-1 and TRBJ2-2): KAGVTQTPRYLIKTRGQQVTLSCSPISGHRSVSWYQQTPGQGLQFLFEYFSETQRNKGNFPGRFSGRQFSNSRSEMNVSTLELGDSALYLCASSLDTGTGELFFGEGSRLTVL.

This chain uses TRBV7-8 with TRBJ2-1, with D perhaps matching TRBD1 or TRBD2 (5 bases each). The V end was cut by 5 bases, the J end by 2 bases, with 19 bases between. This CDR3 contains 17 residues. Germline V lookup: CDR1 SGHVS, CDR2 FQNEAQ. CDR3 sequence: CASSGYRPRGPYNEQFF. Here the CDR3 DNA reads TGTGCCAGCAGCGGCTACAGGCCCCGGGGACCCTACAATGAGCAGTTCTTC.

J is TRBJ1-4 and V is TRBV5-5, with a possible D match to TRBD1 (6 bases). This CDR3 contains 15 residues. Trimming removed 1 base at V and 6 bases at J, with 13 bases between. The germline V gene encodes CDR1 SGHKS and CDR2 YYEKEE (reference sequence). CDR3 DNA sequence: TGTGCCAGCAGCTTGCTCATATACAGGGATGAAAAACTGTTTTTT. This sequence encodes CASSLLIYRDEKLFF.